This entry features one TCR beta chain sequence. Its cognate antigen is unknown. As every portion of the isolated RNA was reverse transcribed, the sequencing read expressed TCRB transcripts. Using immunoSEQ multiplex PCR, the repertoire was profiled, and TCRdb retains in-frame clones only, with some absent. This table holds 310,000 or so clones, 9.3% found once. CDR1 and CDR2 from the germline V gene are SGHRS and YFSETQ. This CDR3 has 15 amino acids. V shed 4 bases and J 2 bases; nucleotides not matched to a gene: 2. This sample was taken from a study of beta chain features in type 1 diabetes. Overall study findings and caveats: When Type 1 diabetes patients were examined, their TCRB CDR3s proved moderately but significantly shorter in all four CD4+ subsets. Healthy donors had naive, central memory and Treg TCRB repertoires that appeared less similar than those seen among patients. Fewer insertions but more deletions were seen at VDJ junctions in type 1 diabetes patients.

The material sequenced was central memory CD4+ T cells from blood. The genes are TRBV5-1 and TRBJ2-6; TRBD1 matches 8 bases. The sequence derives from a young man with type 1 diabetes. For the CDR3, the DNA is TGCGCCAGCAGCCCACAGGGGGCTGGGGCCAACGTCCTGACTTTC. Translating gives CASSPQGAGANVLTF.